This T cell receptor beta chain appears in the sequencing data of a study of T cell responses to AZD1222 COVID-19 vaccine (dated by TCRdb to 2020 to 2022). About the investigation overall: AZD1222 recipients given second doses at about 4 weeks or at about 12 weeks were pooled, since spike-specific TCR depth and breadth were not found to differ between the two schedules. TCR sequencing was performed for some 250 trial participants, of whom around 200 were given two doses of AZD1222 and around 26 were given two doses of MenACWY control vaccine. Enrollment into the trials was organized by age into subgroups of 18-55, 56-69 and 70-plus years, and those subgroups contained about 160, 30 and 59 TCR-sequenced participants, respectively. Study-wide findings and limitations: Participants were mostly white British, with more females than males. The authors suggested clonal diversity may have been underestimated. Vaccine-associated CD4 TCRs spanned the whole spike protein, with dominant responses in regions 160-218 and 743-854. The 56-69-year group was small, and its depth increase did not reach significance, likely because of low power. A significant rise in spike-specific TCR breadth and depth was observed after two AZD1222 doses relative to day 0 and relative to MenACWY recipients. Nearly half of unique spike-specific TCRs reportedly recognized epitopes outside regions mutated in the B.1.351 and B.1.1.7 variants. Conclusions about previously exposed vaccinees were limited because only a handful of AZD1222 recipients were SARS-CoV-2 seropositive at baseline. Because no day 14 peak-response samples were available, repertoires were characterized only after the peak T cell response.

CDR1 SGHVS and CDR2 FQNEAQ were looked up in the germline V gene. The CDR3, cysteine through phenylalanine, is 16 amino acids long. Just the 48-base CDR3 DNA is kept, in frame starting at base 1. The CDR3 regions of human TCRbeta chains were analyzed by immunosequencing. As for the original processing: TCRs in the repertoires were matched against a reference library of SARS-CoV-2-specific TCRs that had been generated with the MIRA antigen-specificity platform. Breadth meant the fraction of unique TCRs that were SARS-CoV-2-associated, whereas depth meant the fraction of total T cells that were SARS-CoV-2-associated. Using the MIRA data, each spike-specific TCR was assigned both to the spike region to which the TCR was reactive and to a CD4 or CD8 class. Log10-transformed breadth and depth values were compared by one-way ANOVA with Sidak's multiple comparisons tests. Imported from immuneACCESS, the table was reduced by TCRdb to in-frame sequences with V and J called. These copies leave out some clones; in studies compared against another copy, an unresolved V gene accounts for under half, and the cause of the remainder is not known. V and J calls and clone size are copied from that table; D and trimming were computed from the DNA. Present in this sample are 130,000 or so clones, roughly 93% of which were seen just once. The ten largest account for about 1% of the sample.

Worth noting for this clone: Its antigen is unknown. Germline and junction disagree at one end, which may indicate a read error.

The intended sense of this specimen's time point label: baseline before first vaccination. Vaccinee samples were obtained from the UK trials COV001 and COV002, which included a single-blind randomized controlled phase 2/3 trial of AZD1222 (ChAdOx1 nCoV-19) in healthy adults. Trial participant PBMC samples were collected at day 0 and day 28 after the second dose for TCRbeta chain sequencing. The clonotype was recovered from an adult in good health. The sequences come from peripheral blood, collected on day 0 of AZD1222 vaccination. Recombination connected TRBV7-8 to TRBJ2-1; 9 central nucleotides agree with TRBD1. The DNA is TGTGCCAGCACCTTAGTACAGGGGGCAGTTGGGAATGAGCAGTTCTTC. It encodes CASTLVQGAVGNEQFF. Joined to the reference TRBV7-8 and TRBJ2-1 proteins, this CDR3 gives the full variable domain: GAGVSQSPRYKVAKRGQDVALRCDPISGHVSLFWYQQALGQGPEFLTYFQNEAQLDKSGLPSDRFFAERPEGSVSTLKIQRTQQEDSAVYLCASTLVQGAVGNEQFFGPGTRLTVL.